The clone carrying this T cell receptor beta chain has a count of ten or more. Per individual sample, total RNA of at least 5.5 micrograms was extracted. It was with a sample-barcoded 5' primer and a J-beta primer mix that a second PCR of roughly 6 to 12 cycles was run. CDR3-containing paired-end reads numbered at least 2.5 million in each sample. TCRdb called the 5' RACE reads again in MiXCR, with one record for every CDR3 protein. This table has about 590,000 distinct CDR3 sequences, approximately 30% appearing once. These data come from a study of blood T cells in healthy people across ages. The origin of this receptor is a woman older than 75 in good health. Material: blood.

The CDR3 reads CASSLEQGPTNEKLFF. CDR3 DNA sequence: TGTGCCAGCAGCTTGGAGCAGGGGCCAACTAATGAAAAACTGTTTTTT. This chain links TRBV5-5 with TRBJ1-4; D possibly corresponds to TRBD1 (6 bases). This CDR3 region has 16 residues. Trimming removed 0 bases at V and 0 bases at J, with 9 bases between. CDR1 is SGHKS and CDR2 is YYEKEE in the germline V gene (reference sequence).